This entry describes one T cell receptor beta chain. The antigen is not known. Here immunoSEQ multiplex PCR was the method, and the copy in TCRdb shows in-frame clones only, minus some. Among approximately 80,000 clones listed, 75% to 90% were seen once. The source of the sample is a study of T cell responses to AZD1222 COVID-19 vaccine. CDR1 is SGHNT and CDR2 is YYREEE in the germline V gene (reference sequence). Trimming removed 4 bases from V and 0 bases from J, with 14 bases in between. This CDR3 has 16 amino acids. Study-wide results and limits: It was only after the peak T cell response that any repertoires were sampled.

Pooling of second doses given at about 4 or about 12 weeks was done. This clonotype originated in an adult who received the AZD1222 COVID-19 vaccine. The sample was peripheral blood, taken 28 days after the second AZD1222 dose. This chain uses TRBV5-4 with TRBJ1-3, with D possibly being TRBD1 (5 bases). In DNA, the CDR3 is TGTGCCAGCAGCGCGGGGACTTATGCCTCTGGAAACACCATATATTTT. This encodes CASSAGTYASGNTIYF.